A selection of T cell receptor beta chains follows, all from one sample in a study of metastatic and nonmetastatic thyroid tumors. From the PCR reads, TCRdb re-called clones with MiXCR. The sample has around 30,000 clones; over 20% are singletons. Specimen: tumor tissue. These receptors came from a male donor with papillary thyroid cancer or a benign thyroid nodule (not recorded which). Some clones in this sample may be carry-over from other donors' samples. The CDR3 runs from the conserved cysteine through the conserved F or W. The order of the fields is clone size, J gene, V gene, D gene, CDR3 protein, CDR3 DNA. The D gene is left open where the match is weak. Size is omitted from some rows. Given values are once, few, many or a class for expanded clones.

few	TRBJ2-7	TRBV7-9	.	CASSETGNSYEQYF	TGTGCCAGCAGTGAGACAGGTAACTCCTACGAGCAGTACTTC
.	TRBJ2-5	TRBV29-1	.	CSVVRWSVQTQYF	TGCAGCGTTGTTCGCTGGTCAGTGCAGACCCAGTACTTC
many	TRBJ2-1	TRBV20-1	TRBD2	CSARGLAGGKEQFF	TGCAGTGCTAGAGGACTAGCGGGAGGTAAGGAGCAGTTCTTC
many	TRBJ1-1	TRBV10-2	.	CASSEFGGTEAFF	TGCGCCAGCAGTGAGTTCGGGGGCACTGAAGCTTTCTTT
.	TRBJ1-1	TRBV19	.	CASSIDGGRAEAFF	TGTGCCAGTAGTATAGACGGGGGGAGGGCTGAAGCTTTCTTT
.	TRBJ2-1	TRBV5-1	TRBD2	CASSLLAGRLVF	TGCGCCAGCAGCTTACTAGCGGGGCGCCTGGTCTTC
.	TRBJ2-7	TRBV20-1	TRBD2	CSAISLGLAEDEQYF	TGCAGTGCTATATCGCTCGGACTAGCGGAAGACGAGCAGTACTTC
few	TRBJ1-3	TRBV6-5	.	CVSSYGNTIYF	TGTGTCAGCAGCTACGGAAACACCATATATTTT
medium-sized	TRBJ2-6	TRBV11-2	.	CASSLVRVSGANVLTF	TGTGCCAGCAGCTTAGTTCGCGTCTCTGGGGCCAACGTCCTGACTTTC
.	TRBJ2-1	TRBV7-3	.	CASSPQTWGHEQFF	TGTGCCAGCAGCCCTCAGACATGGGGCCATGAGCAGTTCTTC
.	TRBJ2-5	TRBV27	TRBD2	CASSFYSSGRETQYF	TGTGCCAGCAGTTTCTACTCTAGCGGGAGGGAGACTCAGTACTTC
few	TRBJ1-2	TRBV28	TRBD1	CASSSQGVGGGYTF	TGTGCCAGCAGTTCACAGGGGGTTGGCGGTGGCTACACCTTC
once	TRBJ1-4	TRBV6-1	.	CASSPNRVGLRETNEKLFF	TGTGCCAGCAGTCCTAACAGGGTCGGGTTGAGGGAAACTAATGAAAAACTGTTTTTT
few	TRBJ2-1	TRBV27	TRBD2	CASNLRTRANEQFF	TGTGCCAGCAACCTGAGGACTAGGGCAAATGAGCAGTTCTTC
many	TRBJ2-2	TRBV24-1	.	CATSDLPGELFF	TGTGCCACCAGTGATTTGCCCGGGGAGCTGTTTTTT
few	TRBJ1-5	TRBV6-4	.	CAIPRRDRGPSWQSAPAF	TGTGCCATTCCACGCCGGGACCGCGGCCCTTCCTGGCAATCAGCCCCAGCATTT
.	TRBJ2-7	TRBV30	TRBD1	CAWSSGQGSSYEQYF	TGTGCCTGGAGTTCAGGACAGGGCAGCTCCTACGAGCAGTACTTC
.	TRBJ2-3	TRBV6-1	TRBD1	CASSRLRQGASTQYF	TGTGCCAGCAGTCGTTTGAGACAGGGGGCTTCTACGCAGTATTTT
many	TRBJ2-1	TRBV5-8	TRBD2	CASRELAGGYNEQFF	TGTGCCAGCAGGGAACTAGCGGGGGGCTACAATGAGCAGTTCTTC
many	TRBJ2-4	TRBV19	.	CASSSGFGIQYF	TGTGCCAGTAGTTCGGGCTTCGGCATTCAGTACTTC
few	TRBJ2-7	TRBV12-3/TRBV12-4	TRBD2	CASSLFIQRDLNHEQYF	TGTGCCAGCAGTTTATTCATCCAGCGGGATTTGAACCACGAGCAGTACTTC
.	TRBJ1-1	TRBV13	.	CASSFVQGRTEAFF	TGTGCCAGCAGCTTTGTTCAGGGGCGCACTGAAGCTTTCTTT
many	TRBJ1-2	TRBV12-3/TRBV12-4	.	CASSFRGGKGYTF	TGTGCCAGCAGTTTTAGGGGGGGTAAAGGCTACACCTTC
.	TRBJ2-7	TRBV20-1	.	CSARVPLSGISYEQYF	TGCAGTGCTAGAGTCCCGCTATCGGGCATCTCCTACGAGCAGTACTTC
many	TRBJ1-2	TRBV6-1	TRBD1	CASTKGTGSSGYTF	TGTGCCAGTACAAAAGGGACAGGGTCGTCTGGCTACACCTTC
few	TRBJ1-2	TRBV3-1	.	CASSQATAGYTF	TGTGCCAGCAGCCAAGCGACAGCTGGCTACACCTTC
many	TRBJ2-1	TRBV24-1	TRBD2	CATSDLGSSGGLSNEQFF	TGTGCCACCAGTGATTTGGGGAGTAGCGGGGGATTATCGAATGAGCAGTTCTTC
.	TRBJ2-7	TRBV25-1	.	CASSEPNSYEQYF	TGTGCCAGCAGTGAACCTAATTCCTACGAGCAGTACTTC
many	TRBJ2-7	TRBV19	.	CASSRHYEQYF	TGTGCCAGTAGTAGACACTACGAGCAGTACTTC
.	TRBJ1-6	TRBV7-9	TRBD1	CASSASVTGFSPLHF	TGTGCCAGCAGCGCGTCCGTGACAGGGTTCTCACCCCTCCACTTT
.	TRBJ2-7	TRBV11-2	.	CASSLVPVAYDQYF	TGTGCCAGCAGCTTAGTCCCGGTAGCCTACGATCAGTACTTC
many	TRBJ2-5	TRBV7-2	TRBD2	CASSYQRELPKETQYF	TGTGCCAGCAGCTACCAGCGGGAGTTGCCGAAAGAGACCCAGTACTTC
many	TRBJ2-5	TRBV7-9	.	CASSLVVGFETQYF	TGTGCCAGCAGCTTAGTTGTGGGATTCGAGACCCAGTACTTC